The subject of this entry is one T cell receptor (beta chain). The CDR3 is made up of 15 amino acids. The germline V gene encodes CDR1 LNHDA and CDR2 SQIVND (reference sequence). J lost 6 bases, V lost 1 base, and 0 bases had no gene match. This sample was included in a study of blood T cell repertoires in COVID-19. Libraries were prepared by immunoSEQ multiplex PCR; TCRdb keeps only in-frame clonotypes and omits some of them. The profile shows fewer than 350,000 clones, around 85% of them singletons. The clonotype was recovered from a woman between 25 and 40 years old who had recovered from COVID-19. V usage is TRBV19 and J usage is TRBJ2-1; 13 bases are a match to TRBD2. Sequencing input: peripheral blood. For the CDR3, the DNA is TGTGCCAGTAGTATAGGGACTAGCGGGAGCAATGAGCAGTTCTTC. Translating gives CASSIGTSGSNEQFF.